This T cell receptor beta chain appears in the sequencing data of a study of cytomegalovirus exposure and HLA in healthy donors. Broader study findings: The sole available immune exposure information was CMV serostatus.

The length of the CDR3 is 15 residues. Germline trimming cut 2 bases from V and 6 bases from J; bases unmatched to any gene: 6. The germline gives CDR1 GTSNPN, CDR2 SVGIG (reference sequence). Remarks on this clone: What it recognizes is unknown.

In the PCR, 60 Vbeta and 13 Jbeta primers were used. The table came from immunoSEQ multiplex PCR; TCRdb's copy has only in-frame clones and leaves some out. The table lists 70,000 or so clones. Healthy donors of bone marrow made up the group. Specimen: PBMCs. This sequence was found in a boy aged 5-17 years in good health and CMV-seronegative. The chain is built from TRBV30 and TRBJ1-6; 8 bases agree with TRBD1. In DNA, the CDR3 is TGTGCCTGGAGTACAGGGGGGTCGGTTAATTCACCCCTCCACTTT. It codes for CAWSTGGSVNSPLHF.